This TCR beta chain appears in the sequencing data of a study of molecular identifiers for immune sequencing clone quantification. This clonotype has just a few counts. TCRdb redid the calling of the PCR reads with MiXCR, one entry per CDR3 protein. The data contain under 600,000 distinct CDR3 sequences, roughly a fifth of them singletons. The TCR was taken from a human donor in good health. Some libraries in this study had Jurkat cell RNA spiked in. Sequencing was carried out using naive CD8+ T cells from blood, with Jurkat cell RNA spiked in. The subset was: FACS-sorted CD8+CD4-CCR7+CD45RA+ naive T cells.

The CDR3: CSARDGWGVSDTEAFF. In DNA form, the CDR3 reads TGCAGTGCTAGAGACGGGTGGGGGGTATCGGACACTGAAGCTTTCTTT. The chain combines TRBV20-1 with TRBJ1-1; maybe TRBD1 (5 bases). Trimming pared 0 bases from V and 3 bases from J, leaving 17 bases between. In germline, CDR1 is DFQATT, CDR2 SNEGSKA (reference sequence). The CDR3 is 16 residues long.